A single sample is the source of the 7 T cell receptor beta chains below, sequenced in a study of shared clonotypes between healthy human individuals. Profiled with immunoSEQ multiplex PCR; TCRdb holds only in-frame clones, not every one. The top ten clones hold approximately 0.39% of a sample with 2 million to 2.5 million clones, about nine tenths of them seen once. Sequenced: naive CD4+ T cells from PBMCs. Subset in this sample: CD45RA+ positively selected. The origin of the receptors is a man younger than 30 in good health. Some clones in this sample may be carry-over from other donors' samples.

V is TRBV19 and J is TRBJ1-2, with no clear D. V gave up 3 bases and J gave up 4 bases, with 9 bases separating them. From germline, CDR1 is LNHDA and CDR2 SQIVND (reference sequence). The length of the CDR3 is 13 residues. CDR3 loop: CASSIVPPYGYTF. The CDR3 region has the DNA TGTGCCAGTAGTATTGTCCCCCCCTATGGCTACACCTTC.

The chain recombines TRBV4-2 with TRBJ2-3, with 8 bases matching TRBD1. Trimming cost V 4 bases and J 4 bases; bases outside gene matches: 13. The CDR3 runs 17 residues. Germline V gives CDR1 LGHNA, CDR2 YNFKEQ. CDR3 residues: CASSRPRGTGNADTQYF. The CDR3 nucleotides are TGTGCCAGCAGCCGACCCCGAGGGACAGGCAATGCAGATACGCAGTATTTT.

The rearrangement uses TRBV28 and TRBJ2-1; D possibly corresponds to TRBD2 (6 bases). V was shortened by 6 bases and J by 12 bases, with 15 bases between the two germline ends. There are 12 residues in the CDR3. CDR1 and CDR2 from the germline V gene are MDHEN and SYDVKM. The CDR3 region has the DNA TGTGCCAGCAGCTTTAGGGCGGGGTGGCAGTTCTTC. This sequence encodes CASSFRAGWQFF.

This chain links TRBV5-1 with TRBJ2-7; TRBD1 matches 8 bases. Unmatched junction bases numbered 9, after V lost 3 bases and J lost 7 bases. The V gene's germline CDR1 is SGHRS and CDR2 YFSETQ. This CDR3 has 14 amino acids. DNA of the CDR3: TGCGCCAGCAGCTCGGACAGGGTCGTCGGGGAGCAGTACTTC. It specifies CASSSDRVVGEQYF.

This chain joins TRBV5-1 and TRBJ2-4, with a weak D call TRBD1 (6 bases). Germline V gene data show CDR1 as SGHRS and CDR2 as YFSETQ. This CDR3 has 19 amino acids. V was trimmed by 3 bases and J by 0 bases, leaving 22 bases between them. CDR3 loop: CASSSDSGVGKIAKNIQYF. The CDR3 DNA follows: TGCGCCAGCAGCTCGGACTCAGGGGTAGGAAAGATAGCCAAAAACATTCAGTACTTC.

The chain couples TRBV28 to TRBJ1-1, with D perhaps TRBD1 (6 bases). The CDR3 totals 15 residues. The V gene's germline CDR1 is MDHEN and CDR2 SYDVKM. V gave up 8 bases and J gave up 4 bases, with 20 bases separating them. The CDR3 is CASVQGGETGTEAFF. CDR3 DNA: TGTGCCAGCGTCCAAGGGGGGGAGACGGGCACTGAAGCTTTCTTT.

The rearrangement uses TRBV14 and TRBJ2-2; TRBD2 aligns across 8 bases. Trimming took 4 bases from V and 7 from J; bases not matched to a gene: 11. This CDR3 has 16 residues. Germline V lookup: CDR1 SGHDN, CDR2 FVKESK. DNA for the CDR3: TGTGCCAGCAGCCGGCAACTAGCGGCCCCAGTCGGGGAGCTGTTTTTT. Translating it yields CASSRQLAAPVGELFF.